A single TCR beta chain is shown here with its context. Germline V gene data show CDR1 as MNHEY and CDR2 as SVGAGI. V lost 5 bases to trimming and J lost 8 bases, with 18 bases between them. This CDR3 comprises 14 residues. The data were obtained in a study of blood T cell repertoires in COVID-19. Study-wide background: The United States, Italy and Spain were the sources of the acute and convalescent COVID-19 samples. PBMCs, B-cell-depleted T cells, or T cells were the source of the cDNA or gDNA that made up the material.

Per the authors' pipeline: Amplification of reference gene primers provided the estimated nucleated cell counts. Some clones are missing from TCRdb's copy, which holds only in-frame ones; the method was immunoSEQ multiplex PCR. That table gives V, J and clone size, and the DNA gave D and trimming. The sample holds 200,000 to 250,000 clones; roughly 85% are singletons and the top ten take approximately 12%. The clonotype comes from a young woman who had recovered from COVID-19. The V gene is TRBV6-5, the J gene TRBJ1-2; tentative D call: TRBD1 (5 bases). The sequencing input was peripheral blood. The DNA of the CDR3 is TGTGCCAGCAGTCGGGCAGGGTATCCGCCCGGCTACACCTTC. Protein: CASSRAGYPPGYTF.